The clone carrying this TCR beta chain has more than one count but fewer than ten. This sample is drawn from a study of blood T cell repertoires in COVID-19. In the study overall: From the United States, Italy and Spain came samples of acute and convalescent COVID-19.

V lost 4 bases and J lost 0, with 6 bases in between. Germline CDR1 reads MNHEY; CDR2 reads SMNVEV (reference sequence). CDR3 length: 13 residues. Original processing methods: Scientists estimated how many nucleated cells there were by amplifying reference gene primers. Assay: immunoSEQ multiplex PCR; the TCRdb copy retains only in-frame clones and omits some. D and trimming come from the DNA, and the V and J calls and clone size come from that table. The table records 68,000 or so clones, approximately 86% of them present only once. The J gene is TRBJ1-1, the V gene TRBV27; D gene uncertain. This clonotype was obtained from a man aged 50 or older with acute or convalescent COVID-19. Sample: peripheral blood. In nucleotides, the CDR3 is TGTGCCAGCAGTTCGTACTTGAACACTGAAGCTTTCTTT. It encodes CASSSYLNTEAFF.